Sequencing of this T cell receptor beta chain was carried out in a study of cytomegalovirus exposure and HLA in healthy donors. Whole-study context: Within an early data release were approximately 85 million unique TCRs drawn from HLA-typed donors.

This CDR3 has 15 residues. Trimming at V came to 4 bases and at J to 0 bases, leaving 2 bases not matched to a gene. Germline V gene sequence: CDR1 SNHLY, CDR2 FYNNEI. Note on this clone: The antigen remains unidentified.

General study points: An Asian-associated ancestry cluster reportedly showed fewer N-insertions than the approximately 700-donor mean in a later analysis. In a later analysis, at a false discovery rate of 0.05, under 20,000 TCR beta sequences matched HLA alleles. It was only CMV serostatus that was available as immune exposure information.

The PCR had 60 Vbeta and 13 Jbeta primers. Profiling relied on immunoSEQ multiplex PCR, and the TCRdb table lists in-frame clones only, not all of them. The sample records approximately 170,000 clones, around 81% being singletons. Sequencing was performed on PBMCs. This chain links TRBV2 with TRBJ1-5, with TRBD1 matching over 8 bases. This TCR was sampled from a woman aged 40-49 years in good health and CMV-seronegative. The CDR3 here is CASSGTGYSNQPQHF. CDR3 bases: TGTGCCAGCAGTGGGACAGGGTATAGCAATCAGCCCCAGCATTTT. The full variable domain, in which reference TRBV2 and TRBJ1-5 provide the parts outside the CDR3, is EPEVTQTPSHQVTQMGQEVILRCVPISNHLYFYWYRQILGQKVEFLVSFYNNEISEKSEIFDDQFSVERPDGSNFTLKIRSTKLEDSAMYFCASSGTGYSNQPQHFGDGTRLSIL.